The 8 T cell receptor beta chains given below trace back to one sample, sequenced in a study of blood T cell repertoires in COVID-19 (dated by TCRdb to the early 2020s). Library creation used the immunoSEQ multiplex PCR assay. In its TCRdb copy, this immuneACCESS table keeps in-frame sequences only and misses some clones. Where compared with another copy, unresolved V genes explain less than half of these, and the others have no known cause. This sample lists under 300,000 clones; 83% were detected once. Of the sample, over 9% is held by the ten largest clones. Input material: peripheral blood. These receptors all stem from a woman in her fifties or sixties who had recovered from COVID-19.

V and J are TRBV28 and TRBJ2-5, with D maybe TRBD1 (6 bases). CDR3 length: 20 amino acids. In germline, CDR1 is MDHEN, CDR2 SYDVKM. The germline V and J ends were trimmed by 6 bases and 5 bases, with 34 bases remaining between them. The CDR3 DNA sequence: TGTGCCAGCAGCTCATCCCACCTTATTACCCCCCCCAGGGGTTGGGAGACCCAGTACTTC. As protein: CASSSSHLITPPRGWETQYF.

This chain connects TRBV7-2 to TRBJ2-1; possible D gene TRBD2, 5 bases. This CDR3 region has 14 residues. Germline assignment: CDR1 SGHTA and CDR2 FQGNSA. Trimming removed 5 bases from V and 2 bases from J, with 10 bases in between. The DNA of the CDR3 is TGTGCCAGCAGCCCAGCGGCTACCTACAATGAGCAGTTCTTC. Its protein product is CASSPAATYNEQFF.

The chain couples TRBV5-6 to TRBJ1-6, with D possibly being TRBD1 (5 bases). The CDR3 is 14 amino acids. Trimming took 1 base from V and 9 from J, leaving 11 bases between them. Germline assignment: CDR1 SGHDT and CDR2 YYEEEE. Written as DNA, the CDR3 is TGTGCCAGCAGCTTGTGGGGGGGTGGTTCACCCCTCCACTTT. This encodes CASSLWGGGSPLHF.

The chain joins TRBV5-8 to TRBJ2-1, with D possibly being TRBD2 (6 bases). Trimming shortened V by 1 base and J by 5 bases, and 13 bases separated the two germline ends. The CDR3 consists of 15 residues. Germline V gene lookup returns CDR1 SGHTS and CDR2 YDEGEE. CDR3 DNA: TGTGCCAGCAGCTTGTCTGCGGGACGCCACAATGAGCAGTTCTTC. This sequence encodes CASSLSAGRHNEQFF.

The rearrangement joins TRBV6-2 or TRBV6-3 to TRBJ2-7; 16 positions match TRBD2. The CDR3 loop spans 16 amino acids. With V trimmed by 5 bases and J by 6 bases, 7 bases remained unmatched. The V gene's germline CDR1 is MNHEY and CDR2 SVGEGT. The CDR3 spells CASSRGTSGRGREQYF. The CDR3 bases are TGTGCCAGCAGTCGGGGGACTAGCGGGAGGGGCCGCGAGCAGTACTTC.

The rearrangement links TRBV27 to TRBJ2-7; 11 bases are shared with TRBD2. CDR3 size: 14 residues. V lost 8 bases, J lost 1 base, and 4 bases stayed unmatched. In germline, CDR1 is MNHEY, CDR2 SMNVEV (reference sequence). The CDR3 spells CASRLAGRSYEQYF. As DNA, the CDR3 is TGTGCCAGCCGACTAGCGGGAAGGTCCTACGAGCAGTACTTC.

V usage is TRBV12-5 and J usage is TRBJ1-5; D perhaps matches TRBD1 (6 bases). Germline V CDR1 and CDR2: LGHNT, FRNRAP. The CDR3 runs to 14 residues. V was trimmed by 2 bases and J by 8 bases, leaving 13 bases between them. CDR3 sequence reads: CASGLTGIYEPQHF. In DNA form, the CDR3 reads TGTGCTAGTGGTTTGACAGGGATTTATGAGCCCCAGCATTTT.

This rearrangement joins TRBV5-1 to TRBJ1-1; 8 bases agree with TRBD1. CDR1 is SGHRS and CDR2 is YFSETQ in the germline V gene. The V gene end was trimmed by 3 bases and the J gene end by 0 bases; junction bases not matched to a gene: 1. The CDR3 loop spans 14 amino acids. The CDR3 bases are TGCGCCAGCAGCTGGACAGGGATGAACACTGAAGCTTTCTTT. Translating it yields CASSWTGMNTEAFF.